The 8 T cell receptor beta chains below all came from one sample that was sequenced in a study of T cell responses to AZD1222 COVID-19 vaccine. Profiled with immunoSEQ multiplex PCR; TCRdb holds only in-frame clones, not every one. The sample shows fewer than 120,000 clones, around 90% of them seen only once. The source material was peripheral blood, sampled 28 days after the second AZD1222 dose. The receptors were gathered from an adult who received the AZD1222 COVID-19 vaccine.

The chain has TRBV19 and TRBJ1-2; D remains unclear. CDR1 is LNHDA, CDR2 SQIVND, per germline (reference sequence). The CDR3 covers 12 residues. V was pared by 6 bases and J by 5 bases, with 10 bases between. CDR3: CASSSRLYGYTF. Written as DNA, the CDR3 is TGTGCCAGTAGCTCCCGACTTTATGGCTACACCTTC.

This chain links TRBV13 with TRBJ1-2, with D perhaps TRBD1 (5 bases). The V end lost 0 bases, the J end lost 3 bases, and 5 bases lay between the germline ends. This CDR3 has 13 amino acids. CDR1 and CDR2 (germline): PRHDT, FYEKMQ (reference sequence). The CDR3 coding sequence is TGTGCCAGCAGCTTAGGGACAGACTATGGCTACACCTTC. Translation gives CASSLGTDYGYTF.

The V and J genes are TRBV4-1 and TRBJ2-7, with 10 positions matching TRBD2. The germline V gene encodes CDR1 MGHRA and CDR2 YSYEKL. This CDR3 spans 15 amino acids. V was clipped by 5 bases and J by 3 bases; unmatched bases: 7. The chain's CDR3 is CASSLEAGGGYEQYF. The CDR3 DNA reads TGCGCCAGCAGCTTAGAAGCGGGAGGGGGCTACGAGCAGTACTTC.

V gene TRBV28 combines with J gene TRBJ1-1; 8 bases line up with TRBD1. This CDR3 is built from 15 residues. Germline V gene data show CDR1 as MDHEN and CDR2 as SYDVKM. V trimming: 6 bases; J trimming: 2 bases; junction bases outside the gene matches: 8. CDR3 bases: TGTGCCAGCAGCCTAACGACAGGGGCCAACACTGAAGCTTTCTTT. It yields the protein CASSLTTGANTEAFF. The full variable domain, in which reference TRBV28 and TRBJ1-1 provide the parts outside the CDR3, is DVKVTQSSRYLVKRTGEKVFLECVQDMDHENMFWYRQDPGLGLRLIYFSYDVKMKEKGDIPEGYSVSREKKERFSLILESASTNQTSMYLCASSLTTGANTEAFFGQGTRLTVV.

The chain couples TRBV6-5 to TRBJ1-5, with D tentatively TRBD1 (6 bases). Germline V CDR1 and CDR2: MNHEY, SVGAGI. CDR3 length equals 15 residues. With 6 bases removed from V and 5 bases from J, the gap between germline ends came to 17 bases. CDR3 bases: TGTGCCAGCAGGGGGAACCCCCAGGGGCATCAGCCCCAGCATTTT. The encoded protein is CASRGNPQGHQPQHF.

This clone was picked up a small number of times. This rearrangement joins TRBV9 to TRBJ2-7; no clear D. This CDR3 is built from 12 residues. The germline gives CDR1 SGDLS, CDR2 YYNGEE. Between the trimmed V and J ends, which lost 2 bases and 7 bases, there was a span of 10 bases. The CDR3 DNA follows: TGTGCCAGCAGCGTCGGCCAAACTGAGCAGTACTTC. This sequence encodes CASSVGQTEQYF.

This chain joins TRBV6-5 and TRBJ1-2; 7 nucleotides agree with TRBD1. The CDR3 is 13 residues long. CDR1 and CDR2 from the germline V gene are MNHEY and SVGAGI. V gave up 7 bases and J gave up 6 bases; unmatched junction bases: 8. CDR3 DNA: TGTGCCAGCACCCCTCAGGGGGGTAATGGCTACACCTTC. Its translation is CASTPQGGNGYTF.

This chain connects TRBV18 to TRBJ2-5; 13 positions agree with TRBD2. Germline V gene sequence: CDR1 KGHSH, CDR2 LQKENI. This CDR3 comprises 19 residues. The V gene end was trimmed by 3 bases and the J gene end by 4 bases; junction bases not matched to a gene: 14. The CDR3 coding sequence is TGTGCCAGCTCACCCTCCGGGACTAGCGGGATAGTACGAGTAGAGACCCAGTACTTC. This encodes CASSPSGTSGIVRVETQYF.